The entry below gives a single T cell receptor beta chain sequence along with its context. This record comes from a study of cytomegalovirus exposure and HLA in healthy donors. Study in general: An analysis done earlier identified about 120 million unique TCR beta sequences from approximately 170 million T cells.

PCR involved 60 Vbeta and 13 Jbeta primers. The assay was immunoSEQ multiplex PCR, and TCRdb's table has in-frame clones only and misses some. Of around 150,000 clones listed, around 80% are singletons. Germline V gene data show CDR1 as MGHDK and CDR2 as SYGVNS. Trimming removed 4 bases from V and 7 bases from J; junction bases left unmatched: 7. This CDR3 is 15 amino acids long. This chain joins TRBV25-1 and TRBJ2-1, with 10 bases that match TRBD2. The source of this sequence is a man aged 18-30 years in good health and CMV-seropositive. Sequencing was done on a sample of PBMCs. This CDR3 reads CASSVPGLAWNEQFF. In DNA form, the CDR3 reads TGTGCCAGCAGTGTCCCGGGACTAGCGTGGAATGAGCAGTTCTTC.